The T cell receptor beta chain under discussion was sequenced for a study of cytomegalovirus exposure and HLA in healthy donors (TCRdb year 2017). Looking at the study overall: According to an earlier analysis of 587 of the donors, some 180 million T cells yielded approximately 120 million unique TCR beta sequences and 276 Gb of sequence data. Donor age, sex, ethnicity and CMV serostatus were compiled alongside the repertoire data. Both class I and class II loci were covered by HLA typing, at four-digit resolution. The study combined high-throughput TCR immunosequencing, statistical association of individual TCRs with disease status, and machine learning to predict cytomegalovirus infection status. The genetic ancestry cluster associated with self-reported Caucasian donors included approximately 85% of the roughly 390 genotyped donors. Every discovery cohort repertoire had been produced on one sequencing platform. In the later analysis, no new phenotypic data were used to find candidate immune exposures; instead, reliance was placed on TCR beta sequences and their occurrence across donors. A later analysis re-analyzed previously published TCR beta repertoires from about 730 donors and added high-resolution HLA genotyping to study TCR occurrence patterns. In an earlier analysis of a few hundred of the donors, high-throughput TCR beta sequencing was used to judge whether each TCR beta V gene segment behaved as functional or pseudogenic. Roughly 300 gigabases of sequencing data and tens of millions of unique TCR sequences made up an early release that covered fewer than 650 HLA-typed donors. The study aimed to test whether cataloging public T cell receptors could reveal signatures of past pathogen exposure. A later genetic analysis used genome-wide SNP genotypes for about three fifths of the 666 donors, treating that subset as a discovery cohort. Among a few hundred genotyped donors of the cohort, an average of around 240,000 unique TCR beta nucleotide sequences were sequenced per donor, about a sixth of them non-productive. The T cell repertoires of 550 to 850 subjects were profiled by immunosequencing and related to cytomegalovirus serostatus. A handful of DR-DQ haplotypes were handled as single units for association and clustering because linkage in the cohort was strong. A separate validation cohort of some 130 different subjects was used in addition to the 666-subject first cohort. The number of donors typed differed by locus, with 629-630 for A, B, C, DRB1 and DQB1, roughly 520 for DQA1, some 570 for DPA1, and 400 to 490 for DPB1.

General findings and caveats noted by the study authors: When HLA alleles, especially DR and DQ, strongly co-occurred, attributing TCR associations to individual alleles was difficult. The earlier analysis of some 560 of the donors excluded 15 to 20 rarely observed V segments, including chromosome 9 orphons, because counts were too low. V-gene and J-gene trimming of TCR beta chains was associated with a missense DCLRE1C variant in a later genetic analysis, and the association was replicated in an independent cohort. According to the authors, the approach could potentially be generalized to other disease states and immunological phenotypes. Specific HLA alleles were associated with 15,000 to 20,000 TCR beta sequences at a false discovery rate of 0.05 in a later analysis. Several of the top co-occurrence clusters appeared to be linked to parvovirus B19, influenza, CMV and Epstein-Barr virus, according to a later analysis. For the cohort, immune exposure information was limited to CMV serostatus. In this cohort, only TCR beta chains were sequenced, and detectable features were limited by the absence of alpha or paired-chain data. The sequencing pipeline was judged likely to have produced a cluster of highly shared sequence variants as a technical artifact. Sequencing depth was assumed to be roughly uniform across donors in the presence/absence analyses, though that assumption may not hold. Because the 87-base-pair reads could not distinguish some IMGT-functional V segments, including TRBV6-2 and TRBV6-3, those segments were excluded. Most TCR sequences were seen in very few donors, while some public TCRs were found in many individuals. HLA typing was unavailable for some donors at each locus, so association tests used only the typed subset. A later analysis found that HLA-associated TCR beta chains were more clonally expanded and had lower generation probabilities than equally common non-associated chains. A later genetic analysis reported fewer N-insertions in productive TCRs among donors in an Asian-associated ancestry cluster than the roughly 620-donor mean. A few of the identified cytomegalovirus-associated TCR beta chains were confirmed in vitro to be specific for cytomegalovirus antigens. The study listed 150 to 200 TCR beta chains as associated with cytomegalovirus. The classifier was reported to diagnose cytomegalovirus status with high specificity and sensitivity in both the original and validation cohorts. A further reported finding was that TCR beta sequences accurately predicted the HLA-A and HLA-B alleles for most subjects in the first cohort. In a later analysis, TCR association rates were found to vary across HLA loci, with the most associated TCRs seen for DRB1 alleles and the fewest for HLA-C alleles. In a later analysis, most CMV-associated TCR beta chains were found to appear HLA-restricted, with HLA associations seemingly driven largely by CMV exposure. Correlated functional status among segregating V segments might reflect linkage disequilibrium, but an unknown experimental factor could not be ruled out. In an earlier analysis of around 600 of the donors, most TCR beta V segments were observed in productive rearrangements about 90% or about 30% of the time, broadly matching IMGT annotations.

To prepare the library, the immunoSEQ multiplex PCR assay was applied. The multiplex PCR relied on a mix of 60 forward primers for TCR Vbeta segments and 13 reverse primers for TCR Jbeta segments. The CDR3 region of rearranged TCR beta genes was amplified from genomic DNA by a multiplex PCR assay. The amplified TCR beta libraries were sequenced on the Illumina HiSeq System as 87-base-pair reads. The authors processed their data as follows. A later analysis tallied roughly 76 million unique TCR beta chains across the 640 or so repertoires, and about 10 million of those chains were shared by two or more donors. To remove PCR and sequencing errors, raw reads were error-corrected and collapsed into unique sequences using a nearest-neighbor algorithm that merged closely related sequences. To assign V, D and J gene segments, CDR3 sequences were aligned to IMGT reference sequences. For a sequence to be retained, a match of at least six nucleotides was required to both a V gene segment and a J gene segment. Rearrangements were classified as productive when the CDR3 lacked stop codons and remained in frame with V and J, and all other rearrangements were classified as non-productive. CDR3 was defined according to IMGT convention as the region running from the second conserved V-encoded cysteine to the conserved J-encoded phenylalanine. In an earlier analysis of roughly 610 of the donors, sequences lacking an unambiguous match to a single V gene segment were excluded. In an earlier analysis of around 600 of the donors, V segments were called functional above 56.7% productive rearrangements and were called segregating when the between-donor standard deviation exceeded 5%. To diagnose cytomegalovirus status from the catalog of TCR beta chain sequences, a statistical classification framework was built. V and J gene assignment, in a later analysis, came from comparing TCR nucleotide sequences with IMGT/GENE-DB human TR gene sequences. The TCRdist pipeline was used in a later analysis to assign CDR3 sequences and most-parsimonious VDJ recombination scenarios. A later analysis defined each TCR beta chain by its CDR3 amino acid sequence plus V-gene family, and excluded reads lacking a unique V-gene family. As a way to deal with suspected cross-contamination and a sequencing artifact, a later analysis dropped 450 to 600 nucleotide sequences that were highly shared and had low generation probability. In a later analysis, a clonal expansion index for each public chain was calculated from normalized within-repertoire ranks of inferred template counts. A later analysis computed generation probabilities with a VDJ recombination model fitted to out-of-frame rearrangements, and checked the results against IGoR. Hypergeometric tests were used in a later analysis to score TCR-TCR, TCR-HLA and TCR-CMV co-occurrence, with a repertoire-size bias correction applied to the TCR pairs. A later analysis estimated false discovery rates by permuting HLA or CMV assignments 20 times. In a later analysis, co-occurring TCRs were grouped using DBSCAN, with TCRdist sequence similarity added in when clustering inside HLA-allele-positive subsets. Repertoires with fewer than 30,000 or more than 120,000 public chains were left out of co-occurrence clustering, as were roughly five repertoires with anomalous nucleotide sharing. Held by TCRdb, this immuneACCESS table contains in-frame sequences only and omits some clones. Under half of the omission traces to an unresolved V gene where checked; the cause of the rest is unknown. Clone size and V and J calls were adopted from that table, with D and trimming inferred from the DNA. The sample profile shows over 150,000 clones; 80% of them were found once. Jointly, the top ten make up approximately 4.5% of the sample.

CDR1 and CDR2 (MDHEN, SYDVKM) derive from the germline V gene. V is pruned by 2 bases and J by 0 bases, leaving 10 bases of the junction without a gene match. Taken from cysteine to phenylalanine, the CDR3 has 18 residues. The retained sequence is limited to the CDR3, 54 bases, with the frame set at the first base. The cohort was made up of approximately 700 healthy bone marrow donors. Cohort members were all nominally healthy when sampled, although unrecorded immune exposures were likely present. The donor tested CMV seronegative, placing the donor among the 352 seronegative members of the cohort. Each donor provided a peripheral blood sample, and peripheral blood mononuclear cells were used for TCR beta sequencing. The Qiagen DNeasy Blood Extraction Kit was used to extract genomic DNA from the blood cell samples. A remark on this clone: Which antigen it targets is not known. Nothing much larger sits one base from this clone, and base qualities are not available.

This clonotype originated in a man aged 25 to 40 in good health and CMV-seronegative. The sequence is built from TRBV28 and TRBJ1-3; TRBD1 lines up with 7 middle nucleotides. Sequenced sample: PBMCs. The CDR3 protein sequence reads: CASSLDRAHFFSGNTIYF. The DNA sequence is given as TGTGCCAGCAGTTTAGACAGGGCACACTTCTTCTCTGGAAACACCATATATTTT.